Following are 8 T cell receptor beta chains from one sample sequenced in a study of CD8+ T cells in alopecia areata. RNA extraction was followed by reverse transcription into cDNA, which acted as the sequencing template. Produced via immunoSEQ multiplex PCR; TCRdb's table is partial and in-frame only. The sample lists about 200,000 clones, roughly three fifths occurring once. What was sequenced was CD8+ T cells sorted from blood. All receptors come from a human donor in good health.

V is TRBV15 and J is TRBJ1-2; 9 nucleotides align to TRBD1. Germline V gene lookup returns CDR1 LNHNV and CDR2 YYDKDF (reference sequence). J was trimmed by 7 bases and V by 8 bases; bases with no gene match: 11. CDR3 length: 14 residues. Written as DNA, the CDR3 is TGTGCCACCGACGACCGGGACAGGGCATCTGGCTACACCTTC. It specifies CATDDRDRASGYTF. Combining the CDR3 with reference TRBV15 and TRBJ1-2 gives the whole variable domain DAMVIQNPRYQVTQFGKPVTLSCSQTLNHNVMYWYQQKSSQAPKLLFHYYDKDFNNEADTPDNFQSRRPNTSFCFLDIRSPGLGDTAMYLCATDDRDRASGYTFGSGTRLTVV.

A few counts support this clone. This chain uses TRBV23-1 with TRBJ2-1; TRBD2 matches 13 bases. TRBV23-1 falls under the ORF class, with uncertain function. The CDR3 spans 20 residues. The ends lost 8 bases at V and 3 bases at J; junction bases unmatched: 19. CDR3: CASPCGPTSGGFGSYNEQFF. As DNA, the CDR3 is TGCGCCAGCCCGTGCGGTCCGACTAGCGGGGGGTTCGGGAGCTACAATGAGCAGTTCTTC.

V and J are TRBV23-1 and TRBJ2-4; tentatively, D is TRBD1 (5 bases). TRBV23-1 has ORF status, its function being uncertain. The CDR3 loop spans 14 amino acids. The germline V and J ends were trimmed by 9 bases and 5 bases, with 17 bases remaining between them. Here the CDR3 reads CARPARGSENIQYF. CDR3 sequence (DNA): TGCGCCAGGCCGGCAAGGGGCTCGGAAAACATTCAGTACTTC.

In this sample, this clone turned up once. The chain joins TRBV29-1 to TRBJ1-5; 7 nucleotides match TRBD1. The V gene's germline CDR1 is SQVTM and CDR2 ANQGSEA. The ends lost 5 bases at V and 1 base at J; junction bases unmatched: 8. The CDR3 loop spans 15 amino acids. The chain's CDR3 is CSVRDSGGSNQPQHF. The CDR3, as DNA: TGCAGCGTTCGGGACAGTGGGGGGAGCAATCAGCCCCAGCATTTT.

The chain joins TRBV29-1 to TRBJ1-2; TRBD1 is a possible D gene (5 bases). The CDR3 loop spans 13 amino acids. Germline V gene lookup returns CDR1 SQVTM and CDR2 ANQGSEA. V shed 5 bases and J shed 1 base, with 11 bases lying between them. The CDR3 loop is CSVHKTDNYGYTF. The CDR3 nucleotides read TGCAGCGTTCACAAGACAGATAACTATGGCTACACCTTC.

A few counts support this clone. V is TRBV29-1 and J is TRBJ2-4; possibly TRBD1 for D (6 bases). Trimming took off 6 bases at V and 6 bases at J, with 21 bases between the two ends. Germline values: CDR1 SQVTM, CDR2 ANQGSEA. This CDR3 has 15 residues. CDR3 sequence reads: CSVAGEASSGNIQYF. CDR3 sequence (DNA): TGCAGCGTCGCAGGGGAAGCTAGCTCGGGAAACATTCAGTACTTC.

This clone turned up a few times. The chain joins TRBV29-1 to TRBJ2-7; tentatively, D is TRBD2 (6 bases). This CDR3 region has 15 residues. CDR1 is SQVTM, CDR2 ANQGSEA, per germline. The V end lost 1 base, the J end lost 6 bases, and 19 bases lay between the germline ends. The DNA for the CDR3 is TGCAGCGTTGAAGGGGAGGCAGGCAGAAGGGGCGAGCAGTACTTC. Its translation is CSVEGEAGRRGEQYF.

The genes are TRBV5-4 and TRBJ2-7; possibly TRBD1 for D (5 bases). The CDR3 length is 13 residues. V was pared by 6 bases and J by 2 bases, with 12 bases between. The germline CDR1 and CDR2 sequences are SGHNT and YYREEE (reference sequence). DNA of the CDR3: TGTGCCAGCACCTATGAGGACACCTACGAGCAGTACTTC. Encoded protein: CASTYEDTYEQYF.